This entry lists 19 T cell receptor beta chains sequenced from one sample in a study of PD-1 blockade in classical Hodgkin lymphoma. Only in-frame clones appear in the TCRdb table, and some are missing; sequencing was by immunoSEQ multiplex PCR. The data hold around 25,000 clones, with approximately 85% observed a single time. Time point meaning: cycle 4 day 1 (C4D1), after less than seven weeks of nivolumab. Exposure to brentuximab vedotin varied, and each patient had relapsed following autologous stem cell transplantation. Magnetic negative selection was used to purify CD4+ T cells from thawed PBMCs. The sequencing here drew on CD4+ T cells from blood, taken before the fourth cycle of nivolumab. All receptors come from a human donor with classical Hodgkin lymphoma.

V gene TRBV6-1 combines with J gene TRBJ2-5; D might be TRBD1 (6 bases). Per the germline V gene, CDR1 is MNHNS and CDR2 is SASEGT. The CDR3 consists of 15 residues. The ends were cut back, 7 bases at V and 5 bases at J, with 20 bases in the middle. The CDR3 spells CASTLGAAPSETQYF. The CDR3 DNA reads TGTGCCAGCACCTTGGGGGCGGCTCCAAGTGAGACCCAGTACTTC.

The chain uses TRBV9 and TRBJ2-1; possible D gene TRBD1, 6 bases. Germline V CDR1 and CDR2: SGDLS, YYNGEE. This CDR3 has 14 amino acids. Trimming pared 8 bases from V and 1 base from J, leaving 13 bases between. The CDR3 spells CASGDTLSYNEQFF. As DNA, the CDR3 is TGTGCCAGTGGGGACACATTATCCTACAATGAGCAGTTCTTC.

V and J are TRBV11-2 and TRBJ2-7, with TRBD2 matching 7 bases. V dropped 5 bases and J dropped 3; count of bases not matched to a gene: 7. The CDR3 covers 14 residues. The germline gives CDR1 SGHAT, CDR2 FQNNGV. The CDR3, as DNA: TGTGCCAGCAGCCTCTGGGGGGGGGACTACGAGCAGTACTTC. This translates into CASSLWGGDYEQYF. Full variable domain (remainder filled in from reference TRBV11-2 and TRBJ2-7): EAGVAQSPRYKIIEKRQSVAFWCNPISGHATLYWYQQILGQGPKLLIQFQNNGVVDDSQLPKDRFSAERLKGVDSTLKIQPAKLEDSAVYLCASSLWGGDYEQYFGPGTRLTVT.

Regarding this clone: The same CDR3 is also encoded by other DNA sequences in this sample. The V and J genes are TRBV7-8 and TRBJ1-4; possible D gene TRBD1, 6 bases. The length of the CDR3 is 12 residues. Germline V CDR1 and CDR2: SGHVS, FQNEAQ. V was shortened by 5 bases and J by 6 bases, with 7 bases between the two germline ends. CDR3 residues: CASSRQDEKLFF. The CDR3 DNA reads TGTGCCAGCAGCCGACAGGATGAAAAACTGTTTTTT.

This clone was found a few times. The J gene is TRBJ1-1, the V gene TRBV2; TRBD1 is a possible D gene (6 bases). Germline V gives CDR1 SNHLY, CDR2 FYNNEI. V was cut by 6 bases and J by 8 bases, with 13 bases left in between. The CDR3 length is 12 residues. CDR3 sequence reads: CASSMGAGEAFF. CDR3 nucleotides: TGTGCCAGCAGCATGGGGGCGGGGGAAGCTTTCTTT.

For the CDR3, the DNA is TGTGCCAGCATCAGCGGGGCGAACACTGAAGCTTTCTTT. Protein product: CASISGANTEAFF. The rearrangement uses TRBV21-1 and TRBJ1-1. TRBV21-1 is classified as a pseudogene. The CDR3 length is 13 residues.

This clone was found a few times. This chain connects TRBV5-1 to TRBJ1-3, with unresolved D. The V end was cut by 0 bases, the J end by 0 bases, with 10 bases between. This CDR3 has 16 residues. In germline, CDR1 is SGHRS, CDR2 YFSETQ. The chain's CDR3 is CASSLGYRASGNTIYF. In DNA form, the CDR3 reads TGCGCCAGCAGCTTGGGGTACCGGGCCTCTGGAAACACCATATATTTT.

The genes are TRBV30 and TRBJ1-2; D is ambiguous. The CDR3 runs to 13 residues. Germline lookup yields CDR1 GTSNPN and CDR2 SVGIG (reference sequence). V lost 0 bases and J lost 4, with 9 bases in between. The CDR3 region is CAWSVQRSYGYTF. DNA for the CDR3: TGTGCCTGGAGTGTACAGCGGAGCTATGGCTACACCTTC.

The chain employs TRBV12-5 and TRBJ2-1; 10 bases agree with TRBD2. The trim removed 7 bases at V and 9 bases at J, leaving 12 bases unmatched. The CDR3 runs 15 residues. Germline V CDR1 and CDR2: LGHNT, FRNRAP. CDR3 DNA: TGTGCTAGTGCTTCAGCGGGAGGGCTTTCTGGTGAGCAGTTCTTC. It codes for CASASAGGLSGEQFF.

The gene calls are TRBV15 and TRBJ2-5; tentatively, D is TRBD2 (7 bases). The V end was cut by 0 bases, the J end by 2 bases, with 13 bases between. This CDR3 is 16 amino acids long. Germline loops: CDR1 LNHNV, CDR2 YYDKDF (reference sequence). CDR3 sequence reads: CATSREAGRGQETQYF. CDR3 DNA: TGTGCCACCAGCAGAGAAGCAGGGAGGGGGCAAGAGACCCAGTACTTC.

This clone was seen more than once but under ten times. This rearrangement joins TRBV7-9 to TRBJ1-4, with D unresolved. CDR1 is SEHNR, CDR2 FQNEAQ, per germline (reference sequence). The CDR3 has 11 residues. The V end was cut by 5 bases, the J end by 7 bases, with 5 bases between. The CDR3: CASSRSEKLFF. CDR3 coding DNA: TGTGCCAGCAGCCGGAGTGAAAAACTGTTTTTT.

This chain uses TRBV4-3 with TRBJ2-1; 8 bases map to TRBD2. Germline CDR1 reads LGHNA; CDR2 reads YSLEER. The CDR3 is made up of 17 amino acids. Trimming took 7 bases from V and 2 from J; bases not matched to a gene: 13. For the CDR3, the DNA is TGCGCCAGCATCCGAAGCACGGTAGCGGGGCCCTACAATGAGCAGTTCTTC. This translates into CASIRSTVAGPYNEQFF.

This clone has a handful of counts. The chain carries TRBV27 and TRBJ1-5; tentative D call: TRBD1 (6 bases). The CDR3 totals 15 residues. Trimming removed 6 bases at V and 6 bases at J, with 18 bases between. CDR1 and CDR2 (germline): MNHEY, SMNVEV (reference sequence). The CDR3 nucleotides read TGTGCCAGCAGGACGGTGGGGGGCGCGTCTCAGCCCCAGCATTTT. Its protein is CASRTVGGASQPQHF.

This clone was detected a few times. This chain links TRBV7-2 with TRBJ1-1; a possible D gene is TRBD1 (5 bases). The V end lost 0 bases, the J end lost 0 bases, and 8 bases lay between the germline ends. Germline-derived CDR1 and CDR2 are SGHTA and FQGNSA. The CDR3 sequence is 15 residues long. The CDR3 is CASSLAGALNTEAFF. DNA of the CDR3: TGTGCCAGCAGCTTAGCTGGGGCCCTGAACACTGAAGCTTTCTTT.

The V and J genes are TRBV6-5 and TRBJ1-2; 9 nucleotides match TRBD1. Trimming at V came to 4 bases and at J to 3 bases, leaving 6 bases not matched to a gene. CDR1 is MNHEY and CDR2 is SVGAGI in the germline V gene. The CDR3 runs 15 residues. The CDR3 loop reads CASSSPGQGYYGYTF. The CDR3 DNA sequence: TGTGCCAGCAGTTCCCCGGGACAGGGTTACTATGGCTACACCTTC.

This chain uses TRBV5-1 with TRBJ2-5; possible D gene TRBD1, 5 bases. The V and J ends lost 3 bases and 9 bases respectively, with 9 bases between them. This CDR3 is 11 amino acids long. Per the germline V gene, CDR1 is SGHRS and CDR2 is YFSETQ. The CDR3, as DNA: TGCGCCAGCAGCTCAGGGATTGCCCAGTACTTC. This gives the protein CASSSGIAQYF.

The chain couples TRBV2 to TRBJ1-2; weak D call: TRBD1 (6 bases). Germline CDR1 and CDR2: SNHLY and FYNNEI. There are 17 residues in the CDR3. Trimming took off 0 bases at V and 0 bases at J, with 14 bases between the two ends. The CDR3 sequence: CASSEALKDSTNYGYTF. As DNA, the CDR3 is TGTGCCAGCAGTGAAGCCTTAAAGGACAGCACTAACTATGGCTACACCTTC.

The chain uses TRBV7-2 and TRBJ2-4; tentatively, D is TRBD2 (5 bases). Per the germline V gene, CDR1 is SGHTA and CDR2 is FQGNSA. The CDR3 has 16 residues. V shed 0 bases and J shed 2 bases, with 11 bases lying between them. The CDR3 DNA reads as TGTGCCAGCAGCTTAGCGGGAGCAGGTTCCAAAAACATTCAGTACTTC. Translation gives CASSLAGAGSKNIQYF.

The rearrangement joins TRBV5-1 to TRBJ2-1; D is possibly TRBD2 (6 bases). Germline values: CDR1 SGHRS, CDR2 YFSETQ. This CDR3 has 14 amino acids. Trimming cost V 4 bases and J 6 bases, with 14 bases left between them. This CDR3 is CASSRTILANEQFF. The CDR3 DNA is TGCGCCAGCAGCCGTACCATACTAGCCAATGAGCAGTTCTTC.